Each of the 10 T cell receptor beta chains below was sequenced from the same sample in a study of blood T cells in healthy people across ages. Primed by a sample-barcoded 5' primer and a J-beta primer mix, a second PCR proceeded for 7 to 11 cycles. TCRdb re-called the 5' RACE reads through MiXCR, storing one row per CDR3 protein. The table shows about 1.4 million distinct CDR3 sequences, with around 59% occurring only once. Sequenced sample: blood. The receptors derive from a man younger than 35 in good health.

This clonotype was seen repeatedly, ten times or more. This chain uses TRBV20-1 with TRBJ2-4; D ambiguous. The CDR3 totals 12 residues. Germline assignment: CDR1 DFQATT and CDR2 SNEGSKA (reference sequence). The V gene lost 6 bases and the J gene lost 9 bases, with 15 bases spanning the gap. The CDR3 spells CSARSESRIQYF. The CDR3 coding sequence is TGCAGTGCCCGTTCTGAAAGTCGCATTCAGTACTTC.

This sequence joins TRBV27 and TRBJ2-1; D gene uncertain. The CDR3 consists of 14 residues. CDR1 MNHEY and CDR2 SMNVEV come from the germline V gene (reference sequence). Trimming removed 7 bases at V and 3 bases at J, with 13 bases between. The CDR3 DNA sequence: TGTGCCAGCACGGGCACAGCCGGCTACAATGAGCAGTTCTTC. This sequence encodes CASTGTAGYNEQFF.

This clonotype was observed a single time. The chain carries TRBV14 and TRBJ2-3; no firm D call. This CDR3 has 15 amino acids. Germline CDR1 is SGHDN and CDR2 is FVKESK. Trimming removed 1 base from V and 8 bases from J, with 16 bases in between. The CDR3 DNA reads as TGTGCCAGCAGCCAAGCCGCCTCTTGGCCGGGTACGCAGTATTTT. As protein: CASSQAASWPGTQYF.

This clonotype was observed once. CDR3 in amino acids: CSAPGRAGASYEQYF. DNA of the CDR3: TGCAGTGCCCCAGGGAGGGCCGGTGCCAGCTACGAGCAGTACTTC. The genes are TRBV20-1 and TRBJ2-7, with TRBD2 matching 7 bases. This CDR3 spans 15 amino acids. The V gene end was trimmed by 6 bases and the J gene end by 3 bases; junction bases not matched to a gene: 14. Per germline, CDR1 DFQATT and CDR2 SNEGSKA (reference sequence).

The chain combines TRBV4-1 with TRBJ2-7; 9 bases agree with TRBD2. The CDR3 has 16 amino acids. Trimming took 0 bases from V and 0 from J; bases not matched to a gene: 3. Per the germline V gene, CDR1 is MGHRA and CDR2 is YSYEKL. The CDR3 DNA follows: TGCGCCAGCAGCCAAGAAAGCGGGAGGCTCTCCTACGAGCAGTACTTC. Amino acid sequence: CASSQESGRLSYEQYF.

The gene calls are TRBV9 and TRBJ2-2; 7 nucleotides agree with TRBD1. The CDR3 is 15 residues long. After removal of 0 bases from V and 4 bases from J, the junction contained 3 bases not matched to a gene. Germline loops: CDR1 SGDLS, CDR2 YYNGEE. The CDR3 coding sequence is TGTGCCAGCAGCGTAGAGTACAGGGGCACCGGGGAGCTGTTTTTT. Its translation: CASSVEYRGTGELFF.

This chain links TRBV4-1 with TRBJ2-2; D gene uncertain. This CDR3 comprises 14 residues. Between the trimmed V and J ends, which lost 2 bases and 1 base, there was a span of 5 bases. The germline V gene has CDR1 MGHRA and CDR2 YSYEKL. The CDR3 DNA follows: TGCGCCAGCAGCCAAATAGAGAACACCGGGGAGCTGTTTTTT. Amino acids: CASSQIENTGELFF.

The V gene is TRBV5-8, the J gene TRBJ2-5; a possible D gene is TRBD2 (6 bases). The J call is doubtful: the DNA matches TRBJ2-7 better. The CDR3 spans 13 residues. Germline CDR1 is SGHTS and CDR2 is YDEGEE. The CDR3 DNA reads TGTGCCAGCCGCCATCCTATGGGGGGCGAGCAGTACTTC. Its protein product is CASRHPMGGEQYF.

The chain couples TRBV12-3 or TRBV12-4 to TRBJ2-1; 9 nucleotides line up with TRBD1. V lost 5 bases, J lost 4 bases, and 12 bases stayed unmatched. The CDR3 contains 17 residues. CDR3 residues: CASSDSPGQGIYNEQFF. The CDR3 DNA sequence: TGTGCCAGCAGTGATAGCCCGGGACAGGGTATTTACAATGAGCAGTTCTTC.

The chain employs TRBV24-1 and TRBJ2-3, with 8 bases that match TRBD1. Germline lookup yields CDR1 KGHDR and CDR2 SFDVKD. The CDR3 is made up of 18 amino acids. After removal of 1 base from V and 1 base from J, the junction contained 9 bases not matched to a gene. The CDR3 sequence: CATSDFRSEGQGTDTQYF. In DNA, the CDR3 is TGTGCCACCAGTGATTTCCGATCGGAGGGACAGGGCACAGATACGCAGTATTTT.